These 20 T cell receptor beta chains were sequenced from one sample in a study of blood T cell repertoires in COVID-19. The assay was immunoSEQ multiplex PCR, and TCRdb's table has in-frame clones only and misses some. The table includes about 180,000 clones, approximately 88% detected once. Sequenced sample: peripheral blood. The receptor set was obtained from a woman aged 60-75 years with acute or convalescent COVID-19.

J is TRBJ2-5 and V is TRBV18; D might be TRBD2 (5 bases). CDR1 and CDR2 (germline): KGHSH, LQKENI. The CDR3 is 14 residues long. The V and J ends lost 2 bases and 5 bases respectively, with 12 bases between them. The chain's CDR3 is CASSPYGVGETQYF. DNA for the CDR3: TGTGCCAGCTCACCATACGGGGTAGGGGAGACCCAGTACTTC.

This clone is deemed medium-sized. J is TRBJ1-2 and V is TRBV18; 12 bases map to TRBD1. Germline loops: CDR1 KGHSH, CDR2 LQKENI. This CDR3 is 15 amino acids long. Trimming cost V 5 bases and J 6 bases; bases outside gene matches: 7. CDR3 protein: CASSSGTGGMDGYTF. CDR3 in DNA: TGTGCCAGCTCATCGGGGACAGGGGGCATGGATGGCTACACCTTC.

The chain is built from TRBV25-1 and TRBJ1-1; TRBD1 matches 7 bases. Germline loops: CDR1 MGHDK, CDR2 SYGVNS. Trimming cost V 5 bases and J 4 bases; bases outside gene matches: 1. CDR3 length: 12 amino acids. In DNA, the CDR3 is TGTGCCAGCAGTTACAGGGGCACTGAAGCTTTCTTT. Translation gives CASSYRGTEAFF.

The V gene is TRBV3-1 (or the pseudogene TRBV3-2), the J gene TRBJ1-1; possible D gene TRBD1, 6 bases. V dropped 2 bases and J dropped 3 bases, with 16 bases sitting between them. In germline, CDR1 is LGHDT, CDR2 YNNKEL (reference sequence). The CDR3 totals 16 residues. This CDR3 reads CASSQLKTGTHTEAFF. DNA of the CDR3: TGTGCCAGCAGCCAACTTAAAACCGGGACACACACTGAAGCTTTCTTT.

The genes are TRBV5-1 and TRBJ2-1, with a weak D call TRBD2 (6 bases). Deletions cut 6 bases from V and 7 bases from J, with 17 bases between. From germline, CDR1 is SGHRS and CDR2 YFSETQ. The CDR3 is 14 amino acids. CDR3 protein: CASNPGAGGNEQFF. DNA for the CDR3: TGCGCCAGCAACCCCGGGGCAGGAGGGAATGAGCAGTTCTTC.

The rearrangement uses TRBV6-5 and TRBJ1-1; 8 bases fit TRBD1. Per germline, CDR1 MNHEY and CDR2 SVGAGI. V shed 6 bases and J 0 bases; nucleotides not matched to a gene: 3. CDR3 length: 14 amino acids. CDR3: CASRGTGVNTEAFF. CDR3 nucleotides: TGTGCCAGCAGGGGGACAGGAGTGAACACTGAAGCTTTCTTT.

The J gene is TRBJ2-5, the V gene TRBV4-2; 10 bases fit TRBD2. The CDR3 covers 17 residues. CDR1 is LGHNA, CDR2 YNFKEQ, per germline. The V gene end was trimmed by 4 bases and the J gene end by 4 bases; junction bases not matched to a gene: 12. The CDR3 nucleotides read TGTGCCAGCAGCCGAGCAGGTCGACTAGCGGGTCCAGAGACCCAGTACTTC. This translates into CASSRAGRLAGPETQYF.

V gene TRBV11-3 combines with J gene TRBJ1-6; D unresolved. The germline gives CDR1 SGHNT, CDR2 YENEEA. Trimming took 3 bases from V and 7 from J, leaving 10 bases between them. This CDR3 comprises 14 residues. The CDR3 DNA follows: TGTGCCAGCAGCTTCTCCGTGCGGAATTCACCCCTCCACTTT. It translates to CASSFSVRNSPLHF.

A remark on this clone: Additional DNA sequences in this sample encode the identical CDR3. The chain is built from TRBV3-1 (or the pseudogene TRBV3-2) and TRBJ1-1; the D is unclear. The CDR3 runs 14 residues. Trimming stripped 1 base from V and 2 bases from J, with 8 bases between. CDR1 LGHDT and CDR2 YNNKEL come from the germline V gene (reference sequence). The CDR3 here is CASSQARGNTEAFF. CDR3 sequence (DNA): TGTGCCAGCAGCCAAGCTCGCGGTAACACTGAAGCTTTCTTT.

This clone was counted a single time. This chain uses TRBV7-9 with TRBJ1-4; 8 bases map to TRBD1. The CDR3 runs to 17 residues. The germline V gene encodes CDR1 SEHNR and CDR2 FQNEAQ (reference sequence). V dropped 1 base and J dropped 4; count of bases not matched to a gene: 8. The CDR3 DNA follows: TGTGCCAGCAGCTTAGGGTCAGGGGGCCGTTATAATGAAAAACTGTTTTTT. This gives the protein CASSLGSGGRYNEKLFF. Together with reference TRBV7-9 and TRBJ1-4, the CDR3 gives the full variable domain: DTGVSQNPRHKITKRGQNVTFRCDPISEHNRLYWYRQTLGQGPEFLTYFQNEAQLEKSRLLSDRFSAERPKGSFSTLEIQRTEQGDSAMYLCASSLGSGGRYNEKLFFGSGTQLSVL.

In this sample, this clone turned up a few times. The V gene is TRBV5-1, the J gene TRBJ2-7; 11 bases match TRBD2. Germline V gives CDR1 SGHRS, CDR2 YFSETQ. The CDR3 extends over 16 amino acids. J was trimmed by 0 bases and V by 4 bases; bases with no gene match: 6. The CDR3, as DNA: TGCGCCAGCAGCCCCGGACTAGCGGGTAGCTCCTACGAGCAGTACTTC. It is translated as CASSPGLAGSSYEQYF.

The gene calls are TRBV7-2 and TRBJ1-4; TRBD1 is a possible D gene (5 bases). The germline CDR1 and CDR2 sequences are SGHTA and FQGNSA. This CDR3 contains 15 residues. With 4 bases removed from V and 2 bases from J, the gap between germline ends came to 11 bases. The CDR3 spells CASSSGGGTNEKLFF. Written as DNA, the CDR3 is TGTGCCAGCAGCTCCGGGGGAGGGACTAATGAAAAACTGTTTTTT.

This chain connects TRBV6-5 to TRBJ2-7; D possibly corresponds to TRBD2 (6 bases). The CDR3 covers 14 residues. V lost 4 bases, J lost 0 bases, and 10 bases lay in between. Looked up from germline, CDR1 is MNHEY and CDR2 is SVGAGI. The CDR3 DNA reads TGTGCCAGCAGTTCGGGGAGGAGCTCCTACGAGCAGTACTTC. Amino acid sequence: CASSSGRSSYEQYF.

Only a few counts were recorded for this clone. CDR3 sequence: CASSYSQGAYNEQFF. The DNA for the CDR3 is TGTGCCAGCAGTTACTCGCAGGGGGCTTACAATGAGCAGTTCTTC. The V and J genes are TRBV6-2 or TRBV6-3 and TRBJ2-1; 8 bases align to TRBD1. This CDR3 has 15 amino acids. The ends lost 0 bases at V and 4 bases at J; junction bases unmatched: 2. Germline V lookup: CDR1 MNHEY, CDR2 SVGEGT.

This clone has just one count. The chain links TRBV6-2 or TRBV6-3 to TRBJ2-5, with D perhaps TRBD2 (6 bases). Germline-derived CDR1 and CDR2 are MNHEY and SVGEGT. Trimming removed 3 bases at V and 5 bases at J, with 10 bases between. The CDR3 consists of 13 residues. The DNA for the CDR3 is TGTGCCAGCAGTTATTGGGAGGAGGAGACCCAGTACTTC. Its translation: CASSYWEEETQYF.

The chain uses TRBV19 and TRBJ2-1; 7 bases line up with TRBD1. This CDR3 spans 12 amino acids. Losses at the gene ends were 3 bases for V and 9 bases for J; bases not matched to a gene: 2. The germline gives CDR1 LNHDA, CDR2 SQIVND (reference sequence). In DNA form, the CDR3 reads TGTGCCAGTAGTATCAGGGGGATTGAGCAGTTCTTC. Encoded protein: CASSIRGIEQFF.

This chain uses TRBV11-2 with TRBJ1-6; D is perhaps TRBD1 (5 bases). CDR3 length: 15 residues. Germline loops: CDR1 SGHAT, CDR2 FQNNGV. V was shortened by 1 base and J by 11 bases, with 15 bases between the two germline ends. CDR3 DNA sequence: TGTGCCAGCAGCTTAGCATCTTCGCAGGGTCCACCCCTCCACTTT. It yields the protein CASSLASSQGPPLHF.

The V gene is TRBV7-2, the J gene TRBJ2-3; D gene ambiguous. Between the trimmed V and J ends, which lost 1 base and 1 base, there was a span of 9 bases. The CDR3 extends over 15 amino acids. Germline CDR1 is SGHTA and CDR2 is FQGNSA. CDR3 loop: CASSLVERGTDTQYF. CDR3 DNA sequence: TGTGCCAGCAGCTTAGTGGAACGGGGCACAGATACGCAGTATTTT.

The CDR3: CASSPRGWTEAFF. The CDR3 coding sequence is TGTGCCAGTAGTCCAAGAGGGTGGACTGAAGCTTTCTTT. The rearrangement uses TRBV19 and TRBJ1-1; D gene unclear. The CDR3 has 13 residues. The germline gives CDR1 LNHDA, CDR2 SQIVND (reference sequence). Trimming pared 5 bases from V and 5 bases from J, leaving 12 bases between.

The V gene is TRBV7-2, the J gene TRBJ2-4, with D unclear. Germline CDR1 SGHTA, CDR2 FQGNSA. Trimming cost V 1 base and J 2 bases, with 15 bases left between them. The CDR3 has 17 residues. CDR3 bases: TGTGCCAGCAGCTTAGGAGCCGGTCCTCTAACCAAAAACATTCAGTACTTC. It is translated as CASSLGAGPLTKNIQYF.